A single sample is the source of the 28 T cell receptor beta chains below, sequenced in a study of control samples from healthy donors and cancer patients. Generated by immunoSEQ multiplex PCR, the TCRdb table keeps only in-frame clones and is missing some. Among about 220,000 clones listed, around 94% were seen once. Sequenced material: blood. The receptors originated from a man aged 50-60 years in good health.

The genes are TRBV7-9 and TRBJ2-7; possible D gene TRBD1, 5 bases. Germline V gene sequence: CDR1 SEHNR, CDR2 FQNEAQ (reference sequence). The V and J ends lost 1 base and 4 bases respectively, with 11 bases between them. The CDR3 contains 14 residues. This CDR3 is CASSLGNGAYEQYF. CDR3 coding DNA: TGTGCCAGCAGCTTAGGTAATGGGGCATACGAGCAGTACTTC.

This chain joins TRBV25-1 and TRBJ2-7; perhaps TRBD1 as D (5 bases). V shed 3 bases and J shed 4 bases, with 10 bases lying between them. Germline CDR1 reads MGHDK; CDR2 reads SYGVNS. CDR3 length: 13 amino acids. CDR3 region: CASSEGREYEQYV. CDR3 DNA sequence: TGTGCCAGCAGTGAGGGCAGGGAATACGAGCAGTACGTC.

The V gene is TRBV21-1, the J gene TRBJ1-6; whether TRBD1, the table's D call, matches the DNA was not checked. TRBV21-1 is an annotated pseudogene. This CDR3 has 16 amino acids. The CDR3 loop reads CASSNQTGPYNSPLHF. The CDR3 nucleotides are TGTGCCAGCAGCAATCAAACAGGCCCATATAATTCACCCCTCCACTTT.

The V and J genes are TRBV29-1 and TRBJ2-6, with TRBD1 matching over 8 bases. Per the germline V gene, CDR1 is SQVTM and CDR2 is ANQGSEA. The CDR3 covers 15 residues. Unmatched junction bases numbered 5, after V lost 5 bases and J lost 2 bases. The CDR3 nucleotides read TGCAGCGTTCAATCAGGGGGCGCTGGGGCCAACGTCCTGACTTTC. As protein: CSVQSGGAGANVLTF.

Here the CDR3 DNA reads TGCGCCAGCAGCGCCTACAGGGGCAACTACAATGAGCAGTTCTTC. This translates into CASSAYRGNYNEQFF. The gene calls are TRBV10-1 and TRBJ2-1; 7 bases map to TRBD1. Germline V gene sequence: CDR1 WNHNN, CDR2 SYGVQD (reference sequence). The CDR3 is 15 residues long. The ends lost 6 bases at V and 3 bases at J; junction bases unmatched: 8.

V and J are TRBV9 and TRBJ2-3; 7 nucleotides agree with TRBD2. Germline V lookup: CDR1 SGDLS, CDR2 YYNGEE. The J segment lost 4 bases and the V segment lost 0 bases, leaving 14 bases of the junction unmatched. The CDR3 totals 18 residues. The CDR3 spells CASSVAGGLAVGPDTQYF. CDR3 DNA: TGTGCCAGCAGCGTAGCGGGGGGTCTAGCCGTAGGACCAGATACGCAGTATTTT.

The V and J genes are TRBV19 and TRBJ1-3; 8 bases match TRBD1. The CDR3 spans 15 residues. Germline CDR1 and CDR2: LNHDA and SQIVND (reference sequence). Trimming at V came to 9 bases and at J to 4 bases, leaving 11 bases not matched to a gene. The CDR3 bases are TGTGCCAGCTCCCAGGGGGCGCTGGGCGGAAACACCATATATTTT. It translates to CASSQGALGGNTIYF.

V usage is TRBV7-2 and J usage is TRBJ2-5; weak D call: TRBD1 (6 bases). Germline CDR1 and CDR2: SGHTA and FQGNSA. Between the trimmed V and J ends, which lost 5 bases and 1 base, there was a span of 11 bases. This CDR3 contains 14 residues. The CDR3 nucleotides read TGTGCCAGCAGCCCACAGGGATCCCAAGAGACCCAGTACTTC. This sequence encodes CASSPQGSQETQYF.

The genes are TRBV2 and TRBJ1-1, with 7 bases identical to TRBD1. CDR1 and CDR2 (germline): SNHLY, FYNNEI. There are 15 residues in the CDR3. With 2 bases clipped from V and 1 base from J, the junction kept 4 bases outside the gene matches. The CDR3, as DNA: TGTGCCAGCAGTGAACGGGCAGGGGGGAACACTGAAGCTTTCTTT. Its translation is CASSERAGGNTEAFF.

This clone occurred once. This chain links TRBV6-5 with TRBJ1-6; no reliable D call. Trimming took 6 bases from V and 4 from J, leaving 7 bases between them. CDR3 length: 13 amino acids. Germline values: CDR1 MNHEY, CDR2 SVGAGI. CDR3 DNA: TGTGCCAGCAGGACTCTTTATAATTCACCCCTCCACTTT. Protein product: CASRTLYNSPLHF.

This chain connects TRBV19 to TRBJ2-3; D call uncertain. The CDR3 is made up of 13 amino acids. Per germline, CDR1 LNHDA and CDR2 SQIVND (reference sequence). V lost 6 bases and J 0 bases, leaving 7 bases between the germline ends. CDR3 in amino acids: CASRAKSTDTQYF. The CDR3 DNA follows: TGTGCCAGTAGGGCGAAAAGCACAGATACGCAGTATTTT. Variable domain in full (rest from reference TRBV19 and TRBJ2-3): DGGITQSPKYLFRKEGQNVTLSCEQNLNHDAMYWYRQDPGQGLRLIYYSQIVNDFQKGDIAEGYSVSREKKESFPLTVTSAQKNPTAFYLCASRAKSTDTQYFGPGTRLTVL.

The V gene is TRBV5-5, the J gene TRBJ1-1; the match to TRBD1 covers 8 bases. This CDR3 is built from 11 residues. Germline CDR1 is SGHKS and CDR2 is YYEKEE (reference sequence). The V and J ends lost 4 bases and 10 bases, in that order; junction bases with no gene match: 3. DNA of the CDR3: TGTGCCAGCAGCAAGGACAGGGCAGCTTTCTTT. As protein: CASSKDRAAFF.

The CDR3 region is CASSPNRDQETQYF. The CDR3 DNA follows: TGTGCCAGCAGCCCAAACCGGGACCAAGAGACCCAGTACTTC. This chain joins TRBV6-2 or TRBV6-3 and TRBJ2-5; D not resolved. The CDR3 extends over 14 amino acids. The germline gives CDR1 MNHEY, CDR2 SVGEGT. Trimming stripped 6 bases from V and 0 bases from J, with 11 bases between.

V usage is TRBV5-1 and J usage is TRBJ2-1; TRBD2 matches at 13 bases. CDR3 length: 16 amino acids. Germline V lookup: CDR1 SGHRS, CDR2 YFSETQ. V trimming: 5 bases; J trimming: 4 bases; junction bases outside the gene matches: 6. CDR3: CASRPTSGGSYNEQFF. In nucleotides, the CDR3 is TGCGCCAGCAGGCCGACTAGCGGGGGGTCTTACAATGAGCAGTTCTTC.

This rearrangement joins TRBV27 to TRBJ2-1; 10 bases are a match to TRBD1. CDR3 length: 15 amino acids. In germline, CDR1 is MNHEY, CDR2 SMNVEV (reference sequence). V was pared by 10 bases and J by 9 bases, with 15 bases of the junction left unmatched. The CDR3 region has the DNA TGTGCCACAAGCCCCGGGACAGGGGCGTGGGCTGAGCAGTTCTTC. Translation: CATSPGTGAWAEQFF.

The CDR3 bases are TGTGCCAGCAGCGAGTCCAGACCCTCGAACACCGGGGAGCTGTTTTTT. Protein: CASSESRPSNTGELFF. V and J are TRBV7-9 and TRBJ2-2; no clear D. From germline, CDR1 is SEHNR and CDR2 FQNEAQ (reference sequence). Trimming took off 5 bases at V and 0 bases at J, with 13 bases between the two ends. This CDR3 has 16 residues.

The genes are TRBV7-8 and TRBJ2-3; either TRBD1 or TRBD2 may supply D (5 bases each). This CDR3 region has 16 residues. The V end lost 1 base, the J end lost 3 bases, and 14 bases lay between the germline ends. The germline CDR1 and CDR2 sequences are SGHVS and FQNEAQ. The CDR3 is CASSLGSGKGTDTQYF. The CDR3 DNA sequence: TGTGCCAGCAGCTTAGGTTCGGGGAAGGGGACAGATACGCAGTATTTT.

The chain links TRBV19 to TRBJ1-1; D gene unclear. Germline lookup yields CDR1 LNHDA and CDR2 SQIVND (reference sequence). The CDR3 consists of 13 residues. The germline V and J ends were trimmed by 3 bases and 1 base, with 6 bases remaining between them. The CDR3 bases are TGTGCCAGTAGTATGCGAGGGAACACTGAAGCTTTCTTT. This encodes CASSMRGNTEAFF.

The CDR3 nucleotides read TGCAGCGCCGAAACCTACCTTGGAAATGGCTACACCTTC. It codes for CSAETYLGNGYTF. The V gene is TRBV29-1, the J gene TRBJ1-2; D is uncertain. Germline V CDR1 and CDR2: SQVTM, ANQGSEA. The CDR3 runs to 13 residues. The V end was cut by 7 bases, the J end by 6 bases, with 18 bases between.

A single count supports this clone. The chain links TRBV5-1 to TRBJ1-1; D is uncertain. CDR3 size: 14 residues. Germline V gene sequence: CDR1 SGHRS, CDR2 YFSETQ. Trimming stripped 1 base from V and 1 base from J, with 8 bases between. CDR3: CASSLIQPNTEAFF. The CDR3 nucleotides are TGCGCCAGCAGCTTGATACAGCCGAACACTGAAGCTTTCTTT.

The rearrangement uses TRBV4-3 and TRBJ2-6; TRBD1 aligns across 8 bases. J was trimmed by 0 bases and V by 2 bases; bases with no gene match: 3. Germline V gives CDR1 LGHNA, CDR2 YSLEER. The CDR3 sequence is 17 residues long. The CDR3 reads CASSQQGAYSGANVLTF. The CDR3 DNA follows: TGCGCCAGCAGCCAACAGGGGGCCTACTCTGGGGCCAACGTCCTGACTTTC.

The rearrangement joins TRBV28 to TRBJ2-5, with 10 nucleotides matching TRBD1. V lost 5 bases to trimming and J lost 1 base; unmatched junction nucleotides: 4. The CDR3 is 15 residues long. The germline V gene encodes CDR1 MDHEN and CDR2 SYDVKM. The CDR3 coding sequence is TGTGCCAGCAGTATGACAGGGGGCGGCCAAGAGACCCAGTACTTC. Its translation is CASSMTGGGQETQYF. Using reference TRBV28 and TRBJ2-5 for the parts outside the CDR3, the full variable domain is DVKVTQSSRYLVKRTGEKVFLECVQDMDHENMFWYRQDPGLGLRLIYFSYDVKMKEKGDIPEGYSVSREKKERFSLILESASTNQTSMYLCASSMTGGGQETQYFGPGTRLLVL.

CDR3 DNA sequence: TGTGCCAGCAGCGTAGGGGTCGGGAACTTAGTCCTCCACTTT. As protein: CASSVGVGNLVLHF. The V and J genes are TRBV9 and TRBJ1-6; D not resolved. The CDR3 has 14 amino acids. V was clipped by 0 bases and J by 15 bases, with 16 bases between them. Germline V gives CDR1 SGDLS, CDR2 YYNGEE.

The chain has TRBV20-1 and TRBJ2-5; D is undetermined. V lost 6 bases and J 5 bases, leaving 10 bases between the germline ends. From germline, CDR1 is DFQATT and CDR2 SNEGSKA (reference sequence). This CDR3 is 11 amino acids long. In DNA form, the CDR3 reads TGCAGTGCCGTTGGAAGGGAGACCCAGTACTTC. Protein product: CSAVGRETQYF.

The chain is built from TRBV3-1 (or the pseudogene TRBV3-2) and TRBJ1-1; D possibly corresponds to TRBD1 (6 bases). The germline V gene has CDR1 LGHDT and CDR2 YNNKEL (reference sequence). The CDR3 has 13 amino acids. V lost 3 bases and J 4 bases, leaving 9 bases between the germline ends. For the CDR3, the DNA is TGTGCCAGCAGCCAGGGGGCCGGCACTGAAGCTTTCTTT. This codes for CASSQGAGTEAFF.

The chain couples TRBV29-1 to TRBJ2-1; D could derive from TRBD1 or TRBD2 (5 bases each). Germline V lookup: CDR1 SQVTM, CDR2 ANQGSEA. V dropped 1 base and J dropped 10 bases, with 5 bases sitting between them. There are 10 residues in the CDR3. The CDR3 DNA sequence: TGCAGCGTTGAAGGGGGGGAGCAGTTCTTC. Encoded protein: CSVEGGEQFF.

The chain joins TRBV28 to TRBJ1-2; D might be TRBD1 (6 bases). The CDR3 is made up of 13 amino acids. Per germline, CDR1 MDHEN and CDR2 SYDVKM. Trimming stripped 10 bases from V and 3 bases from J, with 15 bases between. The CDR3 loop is CAITGGADYGYTF. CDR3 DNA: TGTGCCATAACGGGGGGGGCGGACTATGGCTACACCTTC.

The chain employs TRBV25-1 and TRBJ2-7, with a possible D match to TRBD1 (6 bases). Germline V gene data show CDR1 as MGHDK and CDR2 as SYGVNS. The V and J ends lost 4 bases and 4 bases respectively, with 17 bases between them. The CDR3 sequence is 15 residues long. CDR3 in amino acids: CASSGERTEAYEQYV. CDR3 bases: TGTGCCAGCAGTGGTGAGAGGACAGAGGCATACGAGCAGTACGTC.